Below, 14 T cell receptor beta chains from the same sample are listed, as sequenced in a study of T cells in Graves' hyperthyroidism and ophthalmopathy. TCR beta CDR3 regions were amplified from RNA. The TCR CDR3 was amplified in a first-round RT-PCR using the HTBI primer set. TCRdb re-derived calls from the multiplex PCR reads in MiXCR, one entry per CDR3 protein. The sample consists of roughly 650,000 distinct CDR3 sequences, approximately 16% of them appearing once. Sequenced sample: blood. The source of these receptors is a woman between 40 and 55 years old with Graves' ophthalmopathy.

This clonotype appeared many times. This rearrangement joins TRBV2 to TRBJ1-2; TRBD1 aligns across 8 bases. The CDR3 sequence is 14 residues long. The germline V gene has CDR1 SNHLY and CDR2 FYNNEI. V shed 8 bases, J shed 0 bases, and the junction held 5 bases outside the gene matches. CDR3 DNA sequence: TGTGCCAGCGGCGACAGGGGAGCTAACTATGGCTACACCTTC. As protein: CASGDRGANYGYTF.

This clonotype came up many times. V gene TRBV3-1 combines with J gene TRBJ2-7; D gene uncertain. V gave up 3 bases and J gave up 6 bases, with 9 bases separating them. Germline V lookup: CDR1 LGHDT, CDR2 YNNKEL (reference sequence). The CDR3 loop spans 12 amino acids. The CDR3 spells CASSQAPFEQYF. CDR3 coding DNA: TGTGCCAGCAGCCAGGCTCCGTTCGAGCAGTACTTC.

This clonotype was counted only a few times. For the CDR3, the DNA is TGTGCCAGCAGTGCTGGGGTGTACGAGCAGTACTTC. It codes for CASSAGVYEQYF. The chain links TRBV6-1 to TRBJ2-7; no clear D. Deletions cut 4 bases from V and 4 bases from J, with 8 bases between. CDR3 length equals 12 residues. The germline CDR1 and CDR2 sequences are MNHNS and SASEGT.

A few counts support this clonotype. Written as DNA, the CDR3 is TGTGCCAGTTTCACAGGGCCGAATCAGCCCCAGCATTTT. It translates to CASFTGPNQPQHF. V is TRBV6-1 and J is TRBJ1-5, with D possibly matching TRBD1 (6 bases). The CDR3 runs 13 residues. Germline assignment: CDR1 MNHNS and CDR2 SASEGT. Trimming took off 9 bases at V and 4 bases at J, with 13 bases between the two ends.

This clonotype was seen repeatedly, ten times or more. This chain connects TRBV2 to TRBJ2-3; TRBD1 might be the D (6 bases). V dropped 3 bases and J dropped 2 bases, with 9 bases sitting between them. Germline values: CDR1 SNHLY, CDR2 FYNNEI. The CDR3 sequence is 14 residues long. CDR3 nucleotides: TGTGCCAGCAGTGACCCAGGGGTCACAGATACGCAGTATTTT. Translating gives CASSDPGVTDTQYF.

This clonotype was counted ten times or more. The chain carries TRBV6-1 and TRBJ1-1; tentative D call: TRBD1 (6 bases). V was cut by 6 bases and J by 1 base, with 12 bases left in between. The CDR3 runs to 14 residues. The germline V gene has CDR1 MNHNS and CDR2 SASEGT. The chain's CDR3 is CASRARGGNTEAFF. The CDR3 coding sequence is TGTGCCAGCAGAGCCAGGGGAGGGAACACTGAAGCTTTCTTT.

This clonotype turned up a few times. The gene calls are TRBV12-3 or TRBV12-4 and TRBJ2-1; D remains unclear. This CDR3 is built from 13 residues. Deletions cut 6 bases from V and 4 bases from J, with 10 bases between. As DNA, the CDR3 is TGTGCCAGCAGAAAAGAGCCGTACAATGAGCAGTTCTTC. It codes for CASRKEPYNEQFF.

The rearrangement uses TRBV15 and TRBJ1-2; TRBD1 is a possible D gene (5 bases). The germline V gene encodes CDR1 LNHNV and CDR2 YYDKDF (reference sequence). This CDR3 has 16 residues. V lost 0 bases and J 0 bases, leaving 11 bases between the germline ends. The DNA of the CDR3 is TGTGCCACCAGCAGAGATAAGGGGCCAGCTAACTATGGCTACACCTTC. It is translated as CATSRDKGPANYGYTF.

This clonotype was recorded many times. This chain links TRBV15 with TRBJ1-1; 7 bases are shared with TRBD1. The CDR3 has 16 residues. The germline V gene encodes CDR1 LNHNV and CDR2 YYDKDF (reference sequence). V trimming: 2 bases; J trimming: 2 bases; junction bases outside the gene matches: 8. This chain's CDR3 is CATSRPQTGLNTEAFF. The CDR3 nucleotides read TGTGCCACCAGCAGACCGCAGACAGGGCTCAACACTGAAGCTTTCTTT.

This clonotype was found many times. The rearrangement joins TRBV7-9 to TRBJ2-7; 11 nucleotides line up with TRBD2. Germline CDR1 and CDR2: SEHNR and FQNEAQ (reference sequence). The CDR3 is 13 amino acids. Unmatched junction bases numbered 4, after V lost 4 bases and J lost 8 bases. In DNA, the CDR3 is TGTGCCAGCAGCTCGGGACTAGCGGTTCAGCAGTACTTC. As protein: CASSSGLAVQQYF. Variable domain in full (rest from reference TRBV7-9 and TRBJ2-7): DTGVSQNPRHKITKRGQNVTFRCDPISEHNRLYWYRQTLGQGPEFLTYFQNEAQLEKSRLLSDRFSAERPKGSFSTLEIQRTEQGDSAMYLCASSSGLAVQQYFGPGTRLTVT.

This clonotype turned up a few times. The chain has TRBV5-1 and TRBJ2-1; 7 nucleotides match TRBD2. The CDR3 is 16 residues long. Germline V lookup: CDR1 SGHRS, CDR2 YFSETQ. Unmatched junction bases numbered 11, after V lost 4 bases and J lost 4 bases. CDR3 protein: CASSGGDYRSYNEQFF. The CDR3 DNA reads as TGCGCCAGCAGCGGGGGGGACTACCGTTCATACAATGAGCAGTTCTTC.

This clonotype appeared many times. This chain links TRBV12-3 or TRBV12-4 with TRBJ2-7; 11 nucleotides match TRBD2. The V and J ends lost 3 bases and 5 bases, in that order; junction bases with no gene match: 3. The CDR3 loop spans 14 amino acids. The CDR3 loop is CASSLGTSGNEQYF. The CDR3 coding sequence is TGTGCCAGCAGTTTGGGGACTAGCGGTAACGAGCAGTACTTC.

This clonotype was counted many times. The V call is TRBV2, the J call TRBJ2-5; 7 positions agree with TRBD1. Germline V gives CDR1 SNHLY, CDR2 FYNNEI. The CDR3 extends over 15 amino acids. The V segment lost 5 bases and the J segment 4 bases; nucleotides outside the gene matches: 10. This chain's CDR3 is CASSRERGGLETQYF. CDR3 coding DNA: TGTGCCAGCAGTAGAGAACGAGGGGGCTTAGAGACCCAGTACTTC.

This clonotype has more than one count but fewer than ten. The rearrangement uses TRBV28 and TRBJ2-1, with D perhaps assigned TRBD1 or TRBD2 (6 bases each). CDR1 is MDHEN and CDR2 is SYDVKM in the germline V gene. There are 15 residues in the CDR3. Trimming left V 3 bases short and J 7 bases short, with 16 bases between. Here the CDR3 reads CASSFLGGPGNEQFF. CDR3 sequence (DNA): TGTGCCAGCAGTTTTCTAGGGGGGCCTGGAAATGAGCAGTTCTTC. The full variable domain, rest sourced from reference TRBV28 and TRBJ2-1, is DVKVTQSSRYLVKRTGEKVFLECVQDMDHENMFWYRQDPGLGLRLIYFSYDVKMKEKGDIPEGYSVSREKKERFSLILESASTNQTSMYLCASSFLGGPGNEQFFGPGTRLTVL.